This T cell receptor (beta chain) originates from a study of T-cell memory formation after mild COVID-19. The CDR3 runs 13 residues. V shed 5 bases and J shed 2 bases, with 10 bases lying between them. CDR1 is MNHEY and CDR2 is SVGAGI in the germline V gene. TCRdb re-derived calls from the 5' RACE reads in MiXCR, one entry per CDR3 protein. Of approximately 300,000 distinct CDR3 sequences listed, around a sixth are singletons. This TCR came from a young man who had mild COVID-19 (a few samples of this study predate the infection). Cell type and time point are not known. The sample taken for sequencing was PBMCs or a T cell subset sorted from them (not recorded which). This sequence joins TRBV6-5 and TRBJ2-7; a possible D gene is TRBD1 (6 bases). CDR3 sequence: CASSPRGTYEQYV. CDR3 coding DNA: TGTGCCAGCAGTCCCAGGGGAACCTACGAGCAGTACGTC.